Shown below are 20 T cell receptor beta chains from a single sample sequenced in a study of Tregs in tolerant kidney transplant recipients (dated by TCRdb to between 2019 and 2020). Library construction relied on the immunoSEQ multiplex PCR assay. TCRdb carries this immuneACCESS record with in-frame sequences only. Its versions omit some clonotypes, under half of them owing to an unresolved V gene in the studies checked, with the rest unexplained. The sample table contains about 100,000 clones; only one count was recorded for over 85% of them. Clones ranked in the top ten supply around 1.6% of the sample. The transplants used related donors with nonmyeloablative bone marrow transplantation, and mixed chimerism in the human trials was transient. The material sequenced was CD4+ T cells from blood (PBMCs), taken 12 months after the transplant. The source is a human patient who received a combined kidney and bone marrow transplant. In transplant recipients, some T cells may be of donor rather than host origin.

This CDR3 is CASSAGQHNTEAFF. In nucleotides, the CDR3 is TGTGCCAGCAGCGCGGGACAGCATAACACTGAAGCTTTCTTT. J is TRBJ1-1 and V is TRBV9, with 7 bases fitting TRBD1. Germline loops: CDR1 SGDLS, CDR2 YYNGEE. The CDR3 covers 14 residues. V lost 3 bases to trimming and J lost 2 bases; unmatched junction nucleotides: 4.

The chain joins TRBV5-8 to TRBJ2-5; a weak D match, TRBD2 (6 bases). Trimming removed 7 bases at V and 4 bases at J, with 11 bases between. Germline V lookup: CDR1 SGHTS, CDR2 YDEGEE. This CDR3 has 12 residues. The CDR3 bases are TGTGCCAGCCAGGCGGGACCAGAGACCCAGTACTTC. Translation: CASQAGPETQYF.

The CDR3 DNA sequence: TGTGCCAGCAGCTTGGCGGGCGGGGAGGGCTACAATGAGCAGTTCTTC. Translating it yields CASSLAGGEGYNEQFF. The chain combines TRBV5-4 with TRBJ2-1; TRBD2 matches 7 bases. The length of the CDR3 is 16 residues. V lost 0 bases, J lost 3 bases, and 6 bases stayed unmatched. CDR1 SGHNT and CDR2 YYREEE come from the germline V gene (reference sequence).

J is TRBJ1-4 and V is TRBV7-2, with TRBD1 matching 7 bases. CDR1 is SGHTA and CDR2 is FQGNSA in the germline V gene. The CDR3 is 15 residues long. J was trimmed by 3 bases and V by 5 bases; bases with no gene match: 6. The CDR3 DNA reads as TGTGCCAGCAGCCGCCGACAGGGCTCTAATGAAAAACTGTTTTTT. The encoded protein is CASSRRQGSNEKLFF.

The V gene is TRBV7-2, the J gene TRBJ2-7; 8 nucleotides align to TRBD2. Germline loops: CDR1 SGHTA, CDR2 FQGNSA. This CDR3 spans 17 amino acids. The V gene end was trimmed by 2 bases and the J gene end by 3 bases; junction bases not matched to a gene: 12. CDR3 bases: TGTGCCAGCAGCTTAATTCCTAGCGGGCATGTAGGCTACGAGCAGTACTTC. Residues: CASSLIPSGHVGYEQYF.

The genes are TRBV4-1 and TRBJ1-5; 11 positions match TRBD1. The V and J ends lost 3 bases and 2 bases, in that order; junction bases with no gene match: 3. Per the germline V gene, CDR1 is MGHRA and CDR2 is YSYEKL. The CDR3 spans 16 residues. CDR3 protein: CASSQGTGGRNQPQHF. The DNA of the CDR3 is TGCGCCAGCAGCCAGGGGACAGGGGGTCGCAATCAGCCCCAGCATTTT.

The chain couples TRBV11-2 to TRBJ1-5, with D possibly matching TRBD1 (5 bases). The V gene's germline CDR1 is SGHAT and CDR2 FQNNGV. This CDR3 contains 14 residues. The ends were cut back, 2 bases at V and 3 bases at J, with 8 bases in the middle. The CDR3 coding sequence is TGTGCCAGCAGCTTAAGACAGATCAATCAGCCCCAGCATTTT. Protein product: CASSLRQINQPQHF.

The rearrangement links TRBV5-1 to TRBJ2-5; 16 bases align to TRBD2. The CDR3 consists of 21 residues. The trim removed 4 bases at V and 7 bases at J, leaving 22 bases unmatched. Germline V CDR1 and CDR2: SGHRS, YFSETQ. The CDR3 reads CASSVSPAATGTSGRAGTQYF. Written as DNA, the CDR3 is TGCGCCAGCAGCGTTTCCCCCGCAGCCACCGGGACTAGCGGGAGGGCGGGGACCCAGTACTTC.

J is TRBJ2-3 and V is TRBV27; TRBD2 matches 8 bases. This CDR3 region has 14 residues. Losses at the gene ends were 5 bases for V and 9 bases for J; bases not matched to a gene: 10. CDR1 is MNHEY, CDR2 SMNVEV, per germline (reference sequence). The CDR3 coding sequence is TGTGCCAGCAGTAGGATAGCGGGACTTGTCACGCAGTATTTT. It is translated as CASSRIAGLVTQYF.

The chain carries TRBV7-9 and TRBJ2-7; 9 positions agree with TRBD1. This CDR3 spans 15 amino acids. CDR1 and CDR2 (germline): SEHNR, FQNEAQ (reference sequence). V lost 4 bases, J lost 5 bases, and 9 bases stayed unmatched. The CDR3: CASSSLGTGYHEQYF. The CDR3, as DNA: TGTGCCAGCAGCTCCCTCGGGACAGGGTACCACGAGCAGTACTTC.

The V gene is TRBV18, the J gene TRBJ2-5; 8 bases are a match to TRBD2. This CDR3 comprises 17 residues. V gave up 3 bases and J gave up 1 base; unmatched junction bases: 10. The V gene's germline CDR1 is KGHSH and CDR2 LQKENI. For the CDR3, the DNA is TGTGCCAGCTCACCGGGTTCGGGCGGGAGGTCCCAAGAGACCCAGTACTTC. Encoded protein: CASSPGSGGRSQETQYF.

This chain connects TRBV7-9 to TRBJ2-2; 8 bases map to TRBD2. This CDR3 spans 15 amino acids. The germline gives CDR1 SEHNR, CDR2 FQNEAQ (reference sequence). Trimming cost V 5 bases and J 2 bases; bases outside gene matches: 4. The CDR3 region is CASSTGLGNTGELFF. The CDR3 DNA reads TGTGCCAGCAGCACGGGACTAGGAAACACCGGGGAGCTGTTTTTT.

This chain joins TRBV5-4 and TRBJ2-5; D is perhaps TRBD1 (5 bases). This CDR3 has 14 amino acids. Germline V gives CDR1 SGHNT, CDR2 YYREEE (reference sequence). V gave up 1 base and J gave up 3 bases, with 10 bases separating them. CDR3 sequence: CASSLSGIKETQYF. Written as DNA, the CDR3 is TGTGCCAGCAGCTTGTCAGGGATTAAAGAGACCCAGTACTTC.

This chain uses TRBV7-3 with TRBJ2-5; tentative D call: TRBD2 (5 bases). Trimming took off 0 bases at V and 5 bases at J, with 13 bases between the two ends. Germline CDR1 SGHTA, CDR2 FQGTGA. The CDR3 runs to 15 residues. The CDR3 here is CASSLTGGSGETQYF. For the CDR3, the DNA is TGTGCCAGCAGCTTAACGGGCGGGTCCGGGGAGACCCAGTACTTC.

This chain connects TRBV5-1 to TRBJ2-1; 8 nucleotides agree with TRBD2. After removal of 0 bases from V and 4 bases from J, the junction contained 6 bases not matched to a gene. Germline CDR1 is SGHRS and CDR2 is YFSETQ. The CDR3 has 16 residues. The CDR3 bases are TGCGCCAGCAGCTTGGGCGGGGGGATCGGTTACAATGAGCAGTTCTTC. Translation gives CASSLGGGIGYNEQFF.

This rearrangement joins TRBV10-3 to TRBJ1-2; TRBD1 might be the D (6 bases). Germline CDR1 is ENHRY and CDR2 is SYGVKD. The CDR3 runs to 13 residues. Between the trimmed V and J ends, which lost 8 bases and 8 bases, there was a span of 18 bases. CDR3 bases: TGTGCCATCGCGTCCACAGGGAAGGGAGGCTACACCTTC. It is translated as CAIASTGKGGYTF.

V is TRBV18 and J is TRBJ2-7, with 7 bases lining up with TRBD2. V gave up 3 bases and J gave up 4 bases; unmatched junction bases: 6. Germline loops: CDR1 KGHSH, CDR2 LQKENI. The CDR3 loop spans 14 amino acids. The CDR3 spells CASSPSGGSYEQYF. The DNA for the CDR3 is TGTGCCAGCTCACCCTCCGGGGGGTCTTACGAGCAGTACTTC.

This clone came up once. The chain has TRBV11-3 and TRBJ1-2, with 7 positions matching TRBD1. The V gene's germline CDR1 is SGHNT and CDR2 YENEEA. J was trimmed by 2 bases and V by 5 bases; bases with no gene match: 8. The CDR3 has 15 residues. CDR3 in DNA: TGTGCCAGCAGCGCACCGGGACAGCCCAACTATGGCTACACCTTC. This sequence encodes CASSAPGQPNYGYTF. Full variable domain (rest looked up from reference TRBV11-3 and TRBJ1-2): EAGVVQSPRYKIIEKKQPVAFWCNPISGHNTLYWYLQNLGQGPELLIRYENEEAVDDSQLPKDRFSAERLKGVDSTLKIQPAELGDSAVYLCASSAPGQPNYGYTFGSGTRLTVV.

Regarding this clone: The identical CDR3 is also encoded by other nucleotide sequences in the sample. The rearrangement joins TRBV28 to TRBJ1-6, with TRBD1 matching 8 bases. Germline V gives CDR1 MDHEN, CDR2 SYDVKM. J gave up 10 bases and V 6 bases, and 11 bases lay outside the gene matches. CDR3 length: 15 amino acids. The chain's CDR3 is CASSQGGTGISPLHF. CDR3 bases: TGTGCCAGCAGCCAAGGCGGGACAGGTATCTCACCCCTCCACTTT. Looking up the rest from reference TRBV28 and TRBJ1-6 gives the full variable domain: DVKVTQSSRYLVKRTGEKVFLECVQDMDHENMFWYRQDPGLGLRLIYFSYDVKMKEKGDIPEGYSVSREKKERFSLILESASTNQTSMYLCASSQGGTGISPLHFGNGTRLTVT.

J is TRBJ1-4 and V is TRBV7-2, with 8 bases lining up with TRBD1. V dropped 1 base and J dropped 6; count of bases not matched to a gene: 13. CDR1 and CDR2 (germline): SGHTA, FQGNSA. The CDR3 sequence is 18 residues long. The CDR3 nucleotides are TGTGCCAGCAGCTTAGGACTCCTCAGGGGGCGAGAGCATGAAAAACTGTTTTTT. Its translation: CASSLGLLRGREHEKLFF.